Listed here are 21 T cell receptor beta chains from one sample, sequenced in a study of T cell repertoires in cytomegalovirus infection. One entry per CDR3 protein results from TCRdb running MiXCR on the reads. The repertoire holds around 260,000 distinct CDR3 sequences, about 26% seen once, with approximately 15% in the top ten. The sample taken for sequencing was PBMCs. The source is a human donor in good health (CMV status not recorded). Some clones in this sample may be carry-over from other donors' samples.

This chain links TRBV10-3 with TRBJ2-5; TRBD1 might be the D (5 bases). This CDR3 has 14 amino acids. Germline-derived CDR1 and CDR2 are ENHRY and SYGVKD. V dropped 2 bases and J dropped 5 bases, with 12 bases sitting between them. The CDR3 protein is CAISEQGDGETQYF. DNA for the CDR3: TGTGCCATCAGTGAGCAAGGGGATGGGGAGACCCAGTACTTC.

This clonotype has more than one count but fewer than ten. V usage is TRBV5-1 and J usage is TRBJ2-3, with TRBD1 as a possible D gene (6 bases). This CDR3 has 15 residues. Deletions cut 1 base from V and 4 bases from J, with 13 bases between. Germline-derived CDR1 and CDR2 are SGHRS and YFSETQ. This CDR3 is CASSLSGAASDTQYF. DNA of the CDR3: TGCGCCAGCAGCTTGTCAGGGGCGGCTTCAGATACGCAGTATTTT.

This chain uses TRBV10-3 with TRBJ2-1; 7 nucleotides agree with TRBD2. Germline values: CDR1 ENHRY, CDR2 SYGVKD. This CDR3 is 15 amino acids long. J lost 8 bases, V lost 4 bases, and 11 bases had no gene match. The CDR3 DNA reads as TGTGCCATCAGTGTTGGAGCGGGGCTCCCCCATGAGCAGTTCTTC. Translating it yields CAISVGAGLPHEQFF.

V is TRBV6-5 and J is TRBJ2-5; 10 bases fit TRBD2. This CDR3 has 17 residues. The germline V gene encodes CDR1 MNHEY and CDR2 SVGAGI. With 0 bases clipped from V and 5 bases from J, the junction kept 9 bases outside the gene matches. CDR3 loop: CASSYSPSGSILETQYF. Here the CDR3 DNA reads TGTGCCAGCAGTTACTCGCCTAGCGGGAGTATTCTGGAGACCCAGTACTTC.

This clonotype was counted ten times or more. The chain recombines TRBV7-2 with TRBJ2-7, with D possibly being TRBD2 (5 bases). Germline V gene data show CDR1 as SGHTA and CDR2 as FQGNSA. The CDR3 has 15 amino acids. V shed 5 bases and J shed 2 bases, with 16 bases lying between them. CDR3 sequence reads: CASSTRRGPTYEQYF. DNA of the CDR3: TGTGCCAGCAGCACTCGACGAGGGCCCACCTACGAGCAGTACTTC.

This clonotype was seen just once. The chain has TRBV6-2 or TRBV6-3 and TRBJ2-2; TRBD1 aligns across 10 bases. After removal of 7 bases from V and 5 bases from J, the junction contained 7 bases not matched to a gene. The germline V gene encodes CDR1 MNHEY and CDR2 SVGEGT. CDR3 length equals 15 residues. The CDR3 reads CASKIGTGDTGELFF. The CDR3 nucleotides read TGTGCCAGCAAGATCGGGACAGGGGATACCGGGGAGCTGTTTTTT.

The chain carries TRBV5-4 and TRBJ2-5; 9 bases fit TRBD2. This CDR3 is built from 15 residues. The germline CDR1 and CDR2 sequences are SGHNT and YYREEE (reference sequence). V was clipped by 2 bases and J by 5 bases; unmatched bases: 7. CDR3 sequence: CASSLIAGAWETQYF. The CDR3 DNA is TGTGCCAGCAGCTTAATAGCGGGAGCTTGGGAGACCCAGTACTTC.

This clonotype showed up many times. The chain carries TRBV7-2 and TRBJ2-5; D may be TRBD2 (7 bases). The CDR3 has 14 amino acids. The germline V gene encodes CDR1 SGHTA and CDR2 FQGNSA. Deletions cut 2 bases from V and 4 bases from J, with 11 bases between. The CDR3 region is CASSLFAGAETQYF. As DNA, the CDR3 is TGTGCCAGCAGCTTATTCGCGGGGGCAGAGACCCAGTACTTC.

In this sample, this clonotype turned up a few times. V gene TRBV5-1 combines with J gene TRBJ2-1, with 8 bases aligning to TRBD2. There are 15 residues in the CDR3. In germline, CDR1 is SGHRS, CDR2 YFSETQ. The J segment lost 6 bases and the V segment lost 0 bases, leaving 5 bases of the junction unmatched. CDR3 protein: CASSLESGSFNEQFF. The CDR3 region has the DNA TGCGCCAGCAGCTTGGAAAGCGGGAGCTTCAATGAGCAGTTCTTC.

This sequence joins TRBV5-1 and TRBJ2-3; D unclear. Germline V CDR1 and CDR2: SGHRS, YFSETQ. The CDR3 covers 14 residues. Deletions cut 4 bases from V and 7 bases from J, with 16 bases between. The CDR3 protein is CASSDPHDGYTQYF. For the CDR3, the DNA is TGCGCCAGCAGCGACCCCCATGACGGCTATACGCAGTATTTT.

There are a few counts of this clonotype. As DNA, the CDR3 is TGTGCTAGTGGTTTGCCAGGACGATTGAACACTGAAGCTTTCTTT. This sequence encodes CASGLPGRLNTEAFF. This chain links TRBV12-5 with TRBJ1-1; D is ambiguous. The CDR3 runs 15 residues. Germline CDR1 reads LGHNT; CDR2 reads FRNRAP. Trimming cost V 2 bases and J 0 bases, with 10 bases left between them.

V gene TRBV5-1 combines with J gene TRBJ2-5, with 12 bases lining up with TRBD2. V was pared by 4 bases and J by 5 bases, with 6 bases of the junction left unmatched. CDR1 and CDR2 from the germline V gene are SGHRS and YFSETQ. This CDR3 contains 15 residues. CDR3 protein: CASSPRLAGAETQYF. The CDR3 DNA reads TGCGCCAGCAGCCCGCGACTAGCGGGAGCGGAGACCCAGTACTTC.

The chain combines TRBV12-3 or TRBV12-4 with TRBJ2-3; D possibly corresponds to TRBD2 (5 bases). The CDR3 has 13 amino acids. Between the trimmed V and J ends, which lost 3 bases and 6 bases, there was a span of 10 bases. In DNA form, the CDR3 reads TGTGCCAGCAGTTTTGACCGAGGGGATACGCAGTATTTT. Its translation is CASSFDRGDTQYF.

The chain carries TRBV6-5 and TRBJ1-1, with 7 bases aligning to TRBD1. Looked up from germline, CDR1 is MNHEY and CDR2 is SVGAGI. V was pared by 6 bases and J by 7 bases, with 2 bases of the junction left unmatched. The CDR3 length is 11 residues. The CDR3 loop reads CASRDRYEAFF. The CDR3 DNA sequence: TGTGCCAGCAGGGACAGGTATGAAGCTTTCTTT.

In its sample, this clonotype was seen a few times. The V and J genes are TRBV12-3 or TRBV12-4 and TRBJ2-5, with 9 nucleotides matching TRBD2. V shed 3 bases and J 8 bases; nucleotides not matched to a gene: 7. The CDR3 spans 14 residues. CDR3 residues: CASSFGRGGQTQYF. Written as DNA, the CDR3 is TGTGCCAGCAGTTTCGGGCGGGGGGGTCAAACCCAGTACTTC.

This rearrangement joins TRBV20-1 to TRBJ1-2; D is possibly TRBD1 (5 bases). The ends were cut back, 4 bases at V and 8 bases at J, with 20 bases in the middle. This CDR3 is built from 14 residues. Germline V gene lookup returns CDR1 DFQATT and CDR2 SNEGSKA (reference sequence). CDR3 coding DNA: TGCAGTGCTACCCGTGAAGCAGGGCTGCAGGGCTACACCTTC. Translation: CSATREAGLQGYTF.

This clonotype came up a few times. The chain recombines TRBV11-2 with TRBJ1-4, with D uncertain. Germline CDR1 is SGHAT and CDR2 is FQNNGV. Trimming cost V 7 bases and J 5 bases, with 14 bases left between them. The CDR3 totals 14 residues. For the CDR3, the DNA is TGTGCCAGCACCTCGCCATCCCAAAATGAAAAACTGTTTTTT. Its protein product is CASTSPSQNEKLFF. Combining the CDR3 with reference TRBV11-2 and TRBJ1-4 gives the whole variable domain EAGVAQSPRYKIIEKRQSVAFWCNPISGHATLYWYQQILGQGPKLLIQFQNNGVVDDSQLPKDRFSAERLKGVDSTLKIQPAKLEDSAVYLCASTSPSQNEKLFFGSGTQLSVL.

This clonotype was recorded at least ten times. The chain recombines TRBV7-9 with TRBJ2-3; D is unresolved. This CDR3 contains 14 residues. V was trimmed by 5 bases and J by 4 bases, leaving 13 bases between them. Germline V CDR1 and CDR2: SEHNR, FQNEAQ (reference sequence). The CDR3 here is CASSPFYSSDTQYF. CDR3 bases: TGTGCCAGCAGCCCGTTTTACAGCTCAGATACGCAGTATTTT.

This clonotype was picked up many times. The chain's CDR3 is CASSSPGQVIYEQYF. In DNA, the CDR3 is TGTGCCAGCAGCTCGCCGGGACAGGTAATCTACGAGCAGTACTTC. The chain uses TRBV7-2 and TRBJ2-7; TRBD1 agrees at 8 bases. The J segment lost 3 bases and the V segment lost 4 bases, leaving 8 bases of the junction unmatched. CDR3 length: 15 residues. CDR1 is SGHTA, CDR2 FQGNSA, per germline.

The rearrangement uses TRBV9 and TRBJ1-5; no reliable D call. V lost 0 bases to trimming and J lost 3 bases, with 10 bases between them. The germline V gene has CDR1 SGDLS and CDR2 YYNGEE. The CDR3 has 15 amino acids. CDR3 in amino acids: CASSVGPGANQPQHF. CDR3 DNA: TGTGCCAGCAGCGTAGGTCCAGGCGCCAATCAGCCCCAGCATTTT.

This clonotype came up many times. The CDR3 spells CASSQDLSYGYTF. CDR3 DNA sequence: TGCGCCAGCAGCCAAGATCTCAGCTATGGCTACACCTTC. This chain uses TRBV4-1 with TRBJ1-2; D remains ambiguous. V was pared by 0 bases and J by 4 bases, with 6 bases between. CDR3 length: 13 amino acids. Looked up from germline, CDR1 is MGHRA and CDR2 is YSYEKL.